Included here is one T cell receptor (beta chain) sequence, with context. The entry originates in a study of blood T cell repertoires in COVID-19. Study overall: There were acute and convalescent COVID-19 samples, and they came from the United States, Italy and Spain. T cells, B-cell-depleted T cells, or PBMCs provided the cDNA or gDNA that served as material.

CDR1 SGHTS and CDR2 YDEGEE come from the germline V gene. The V gene end was trimmed by 4 bases and the J gene end by 5 bases; junction bases not matched to a gene: 8. CDR3 size: 15 residues. As originally analysed: Using reference gene primer amplification, nucleated cell counts were estimated. Sequencing was performed with immunoSEQ multiplex PCR; in TCRdb, only in-frame clones are kept and a portion is missing. V and J calls plus clone size are reproduced from that table; the DNA served to infer D and trimming. The table shows roughly 250,000 clones, with 80% to 85% occurring only once. This clonotype was obtained from a woman aged 60-75 years with active or convalescent COVID-19. Sequencing was done on a sample of peripheral blood. This chain links TRBV5-8 with TRBJ1-4, with 7 bases identical to TRBD1. CDR3 sequence (DNA): TGTGCCAGCAGCCGATCCGGGACAGACAATGAAAAACTGTTTTTT. Protein sequence: CASSRSGTDNEKLFF.